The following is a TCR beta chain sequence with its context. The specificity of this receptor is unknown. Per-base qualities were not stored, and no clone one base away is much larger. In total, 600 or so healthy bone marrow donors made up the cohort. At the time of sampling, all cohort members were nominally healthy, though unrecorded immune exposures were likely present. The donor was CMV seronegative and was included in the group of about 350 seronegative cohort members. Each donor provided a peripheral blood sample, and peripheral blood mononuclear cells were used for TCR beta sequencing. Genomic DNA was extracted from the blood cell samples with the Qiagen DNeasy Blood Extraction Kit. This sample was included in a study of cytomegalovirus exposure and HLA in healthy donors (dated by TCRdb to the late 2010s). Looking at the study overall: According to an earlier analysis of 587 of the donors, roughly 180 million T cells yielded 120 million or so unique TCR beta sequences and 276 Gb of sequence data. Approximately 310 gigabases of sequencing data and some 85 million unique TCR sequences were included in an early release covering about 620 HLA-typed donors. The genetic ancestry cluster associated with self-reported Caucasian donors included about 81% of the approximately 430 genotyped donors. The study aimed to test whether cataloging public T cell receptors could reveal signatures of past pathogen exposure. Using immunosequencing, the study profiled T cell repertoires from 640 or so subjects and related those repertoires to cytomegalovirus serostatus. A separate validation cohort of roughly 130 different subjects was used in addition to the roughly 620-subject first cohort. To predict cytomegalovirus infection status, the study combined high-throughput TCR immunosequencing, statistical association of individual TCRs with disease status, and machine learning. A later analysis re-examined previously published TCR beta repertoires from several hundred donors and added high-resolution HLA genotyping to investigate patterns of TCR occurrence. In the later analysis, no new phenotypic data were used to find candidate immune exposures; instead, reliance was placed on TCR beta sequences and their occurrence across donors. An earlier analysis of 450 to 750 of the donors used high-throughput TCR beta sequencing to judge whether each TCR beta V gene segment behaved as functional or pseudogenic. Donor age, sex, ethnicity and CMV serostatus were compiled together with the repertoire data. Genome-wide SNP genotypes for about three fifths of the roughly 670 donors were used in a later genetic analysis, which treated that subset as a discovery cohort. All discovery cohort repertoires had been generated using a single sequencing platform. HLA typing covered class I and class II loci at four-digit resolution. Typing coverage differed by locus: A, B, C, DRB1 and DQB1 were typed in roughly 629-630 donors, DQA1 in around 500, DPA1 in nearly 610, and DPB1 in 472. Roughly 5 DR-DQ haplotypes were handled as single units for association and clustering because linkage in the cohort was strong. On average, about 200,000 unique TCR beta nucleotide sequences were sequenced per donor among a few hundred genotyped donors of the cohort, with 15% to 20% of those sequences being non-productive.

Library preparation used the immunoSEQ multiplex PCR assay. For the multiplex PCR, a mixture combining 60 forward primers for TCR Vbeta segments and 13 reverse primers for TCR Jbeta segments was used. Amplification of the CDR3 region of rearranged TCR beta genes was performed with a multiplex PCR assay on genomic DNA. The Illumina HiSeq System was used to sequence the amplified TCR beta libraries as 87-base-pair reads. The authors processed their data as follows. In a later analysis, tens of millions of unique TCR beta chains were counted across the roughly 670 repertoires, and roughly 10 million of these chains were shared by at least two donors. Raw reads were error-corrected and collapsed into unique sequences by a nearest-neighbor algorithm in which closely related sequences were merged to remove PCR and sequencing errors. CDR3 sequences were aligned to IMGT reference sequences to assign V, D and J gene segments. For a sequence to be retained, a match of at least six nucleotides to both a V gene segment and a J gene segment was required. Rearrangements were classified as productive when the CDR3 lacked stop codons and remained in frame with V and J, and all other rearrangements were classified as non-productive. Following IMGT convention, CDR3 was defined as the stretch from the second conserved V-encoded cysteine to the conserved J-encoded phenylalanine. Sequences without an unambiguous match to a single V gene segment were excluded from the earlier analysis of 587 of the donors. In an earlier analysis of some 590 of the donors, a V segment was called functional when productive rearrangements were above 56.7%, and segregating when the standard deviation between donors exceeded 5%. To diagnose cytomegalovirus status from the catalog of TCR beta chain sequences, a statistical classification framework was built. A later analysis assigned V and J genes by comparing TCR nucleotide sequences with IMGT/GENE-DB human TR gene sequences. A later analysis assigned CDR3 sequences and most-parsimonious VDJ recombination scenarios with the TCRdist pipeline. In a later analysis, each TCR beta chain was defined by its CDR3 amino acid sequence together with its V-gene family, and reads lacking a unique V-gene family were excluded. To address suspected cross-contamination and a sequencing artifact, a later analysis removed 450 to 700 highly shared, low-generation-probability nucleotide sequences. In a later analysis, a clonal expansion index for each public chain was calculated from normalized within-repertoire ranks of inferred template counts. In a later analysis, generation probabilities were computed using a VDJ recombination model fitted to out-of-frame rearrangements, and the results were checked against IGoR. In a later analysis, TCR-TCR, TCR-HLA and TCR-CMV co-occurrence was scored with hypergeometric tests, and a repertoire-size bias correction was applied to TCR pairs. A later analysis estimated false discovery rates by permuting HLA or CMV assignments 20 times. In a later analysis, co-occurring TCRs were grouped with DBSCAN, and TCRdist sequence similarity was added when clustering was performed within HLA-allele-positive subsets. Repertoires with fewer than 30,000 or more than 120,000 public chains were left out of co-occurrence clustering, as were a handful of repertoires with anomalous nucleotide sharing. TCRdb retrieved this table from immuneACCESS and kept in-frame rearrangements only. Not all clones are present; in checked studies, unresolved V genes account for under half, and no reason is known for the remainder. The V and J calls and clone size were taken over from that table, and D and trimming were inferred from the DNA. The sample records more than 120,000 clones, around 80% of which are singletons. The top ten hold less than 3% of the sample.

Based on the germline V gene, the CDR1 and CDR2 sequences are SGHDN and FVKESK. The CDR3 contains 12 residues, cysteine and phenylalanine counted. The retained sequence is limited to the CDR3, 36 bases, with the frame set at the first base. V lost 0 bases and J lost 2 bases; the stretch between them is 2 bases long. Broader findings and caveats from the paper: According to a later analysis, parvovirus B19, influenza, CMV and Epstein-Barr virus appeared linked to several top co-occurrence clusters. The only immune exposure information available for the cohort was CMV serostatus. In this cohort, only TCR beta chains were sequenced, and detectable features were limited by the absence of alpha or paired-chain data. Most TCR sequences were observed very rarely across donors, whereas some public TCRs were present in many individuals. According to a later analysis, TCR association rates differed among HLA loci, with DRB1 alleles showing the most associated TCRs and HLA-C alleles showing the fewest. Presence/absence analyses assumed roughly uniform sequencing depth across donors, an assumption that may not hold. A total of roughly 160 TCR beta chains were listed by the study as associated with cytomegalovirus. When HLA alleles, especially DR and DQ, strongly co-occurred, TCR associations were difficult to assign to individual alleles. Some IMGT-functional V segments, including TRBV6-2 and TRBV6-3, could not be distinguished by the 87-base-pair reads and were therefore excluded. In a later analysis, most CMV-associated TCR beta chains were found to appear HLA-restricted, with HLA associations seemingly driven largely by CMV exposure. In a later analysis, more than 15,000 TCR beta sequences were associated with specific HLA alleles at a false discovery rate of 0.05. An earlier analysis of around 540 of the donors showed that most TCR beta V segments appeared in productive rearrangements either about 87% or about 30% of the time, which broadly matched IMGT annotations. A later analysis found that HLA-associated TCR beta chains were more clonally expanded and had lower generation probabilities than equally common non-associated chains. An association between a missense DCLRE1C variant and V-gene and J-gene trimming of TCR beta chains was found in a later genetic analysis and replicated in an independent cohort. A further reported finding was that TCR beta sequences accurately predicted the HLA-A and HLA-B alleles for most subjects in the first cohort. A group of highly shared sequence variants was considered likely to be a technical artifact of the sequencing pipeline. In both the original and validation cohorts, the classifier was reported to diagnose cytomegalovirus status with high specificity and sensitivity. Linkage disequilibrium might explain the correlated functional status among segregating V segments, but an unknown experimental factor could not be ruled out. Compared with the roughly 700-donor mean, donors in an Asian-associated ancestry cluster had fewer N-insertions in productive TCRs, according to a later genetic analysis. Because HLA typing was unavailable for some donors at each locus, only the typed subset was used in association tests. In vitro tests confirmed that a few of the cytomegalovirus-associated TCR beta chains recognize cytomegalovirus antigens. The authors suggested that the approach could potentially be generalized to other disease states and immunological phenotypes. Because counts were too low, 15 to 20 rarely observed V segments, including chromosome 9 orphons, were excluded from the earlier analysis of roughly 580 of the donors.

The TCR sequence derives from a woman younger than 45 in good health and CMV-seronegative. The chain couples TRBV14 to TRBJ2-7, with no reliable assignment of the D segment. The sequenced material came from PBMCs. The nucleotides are TGTGCCAGCAGCCAAGACACCTACGAGCAGTACTTC. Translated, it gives CASSQDTYEQYF.